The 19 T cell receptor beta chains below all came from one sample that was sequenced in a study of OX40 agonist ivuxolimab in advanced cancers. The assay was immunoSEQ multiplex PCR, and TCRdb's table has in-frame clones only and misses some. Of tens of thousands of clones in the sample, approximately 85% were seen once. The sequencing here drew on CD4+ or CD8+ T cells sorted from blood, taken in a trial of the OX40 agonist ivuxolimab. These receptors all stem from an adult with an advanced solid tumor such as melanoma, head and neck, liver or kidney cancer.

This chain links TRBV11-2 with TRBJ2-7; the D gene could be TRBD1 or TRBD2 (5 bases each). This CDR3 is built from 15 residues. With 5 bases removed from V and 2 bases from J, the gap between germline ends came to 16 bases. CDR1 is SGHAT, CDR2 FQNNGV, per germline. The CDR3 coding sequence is TGTGCCAGCAGCCGAGGGACGCAGGGTACCTACGAGCAGTACTTC. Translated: CASSRGTQGTYEQYF. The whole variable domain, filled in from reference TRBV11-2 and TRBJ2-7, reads EAGVAQSPRYKIIEKRQSVAFWCNPISGHATLYWYQQILGQGPKLLIQFQNNGVVDDSQLPKDRFSAERLKGVDSTLKIQPAKLEDSAVYLCASSRGTQGTYEQYFGPGTRLTVT.

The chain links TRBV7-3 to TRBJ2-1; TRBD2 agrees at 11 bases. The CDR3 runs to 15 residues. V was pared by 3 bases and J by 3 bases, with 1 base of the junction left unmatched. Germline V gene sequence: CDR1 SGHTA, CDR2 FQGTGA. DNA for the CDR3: TGTGCCAGCAGCTTTACTAGCGGGGGCTACAATGAGCAGTTCTTC. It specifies CASSFTSGGYNEQFF.

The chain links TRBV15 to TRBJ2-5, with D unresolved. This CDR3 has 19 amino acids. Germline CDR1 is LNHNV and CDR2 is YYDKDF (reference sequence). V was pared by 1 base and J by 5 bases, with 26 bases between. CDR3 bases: TGTGCCACCAGCAGAGGCCAGATATCTGCAGACGGTTCTTGGGAGACCCAGTACTTC. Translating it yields CATSRGQISADGSWETQYF. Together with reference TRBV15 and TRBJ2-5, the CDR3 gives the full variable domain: DAMVIQNPRYQVTQFGKPVTLSCSQTLNHNVMYWYQQKSSQAPKLLFHYYDKDFNNEADTPDNFQSRRPNTSFCFLDIRSPGLGDTAMYLCATSRGQISADGSWETQYFGPGTRLLVL.

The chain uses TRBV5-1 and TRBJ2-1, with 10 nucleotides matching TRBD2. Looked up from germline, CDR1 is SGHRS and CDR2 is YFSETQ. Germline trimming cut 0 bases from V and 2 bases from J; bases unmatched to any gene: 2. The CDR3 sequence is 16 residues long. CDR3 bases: TGCGCCAGCAGCTTGGAAGGACTAGCGGCCTACAATGAGCAGTTCTTC. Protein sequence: CASSLEGLAAYNEQFF.

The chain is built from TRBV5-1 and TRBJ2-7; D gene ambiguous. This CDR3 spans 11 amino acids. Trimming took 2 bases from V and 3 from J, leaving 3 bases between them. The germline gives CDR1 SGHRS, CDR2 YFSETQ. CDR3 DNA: TGCGCCAGCAGCTTCGACTACGAGCAGTACTTC. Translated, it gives CASSFDYEQYF.

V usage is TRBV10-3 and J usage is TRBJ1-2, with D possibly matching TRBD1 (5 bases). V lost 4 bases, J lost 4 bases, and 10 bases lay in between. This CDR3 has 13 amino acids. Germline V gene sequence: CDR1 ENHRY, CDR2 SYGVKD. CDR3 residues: CAISGQGIYGYTF. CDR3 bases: TGTGCCATCAGTGGGCAGGGAATCTATGGCTACACCTTC.

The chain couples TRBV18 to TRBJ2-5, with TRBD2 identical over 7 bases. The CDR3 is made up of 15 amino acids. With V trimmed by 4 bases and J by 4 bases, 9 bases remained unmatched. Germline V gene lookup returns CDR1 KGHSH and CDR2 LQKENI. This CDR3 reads CASSQSGGKGETQYF. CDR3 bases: TGTGCCAGCTCACAGTCCGGGGGGAAAGGAGAGACCCAGTACTTC. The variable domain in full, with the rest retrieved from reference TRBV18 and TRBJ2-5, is NAGVMQNPRHLVRRRGQEARLRCSPMKGHSHVYWYRQLPEEGLKFMVYLQKENIIDESGMPKERFSAEFPKEGPSILRIQQVVRGDSAAYFCASSQSGGKGETQYFGPGTRLLVL.

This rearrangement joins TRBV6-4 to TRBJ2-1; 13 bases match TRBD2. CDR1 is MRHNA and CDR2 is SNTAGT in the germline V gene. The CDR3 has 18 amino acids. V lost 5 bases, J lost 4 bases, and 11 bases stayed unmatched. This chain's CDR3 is CASSYKGLAGLGYNEQFF. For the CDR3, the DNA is TGTGCCAGCAGTTACAAGGGACTAGCGGGACTTGGTTACAATGAGCAGTTCTTC.

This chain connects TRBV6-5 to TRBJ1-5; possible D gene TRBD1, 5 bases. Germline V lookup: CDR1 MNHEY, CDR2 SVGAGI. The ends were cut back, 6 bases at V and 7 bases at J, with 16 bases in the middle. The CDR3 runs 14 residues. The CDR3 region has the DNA TGTGCCAGCAGCCCACAGGAAAACGGGCAGCCCCAGCATTTT. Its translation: CASSPQENGQPQHF.

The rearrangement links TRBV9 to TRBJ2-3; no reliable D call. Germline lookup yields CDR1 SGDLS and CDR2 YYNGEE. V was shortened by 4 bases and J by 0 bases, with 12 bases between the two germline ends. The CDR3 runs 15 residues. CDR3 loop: CASSSQLGSTDTQYF. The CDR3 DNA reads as TGTGCCAGCAGCTCACAGCTTGGCAGCACAGATACGCAGTATTTT.

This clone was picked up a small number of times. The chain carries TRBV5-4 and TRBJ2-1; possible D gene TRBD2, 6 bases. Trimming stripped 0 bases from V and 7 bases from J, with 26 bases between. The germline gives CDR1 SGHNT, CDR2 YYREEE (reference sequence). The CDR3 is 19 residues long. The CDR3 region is CASSLGAGTRDFPNNEQFF. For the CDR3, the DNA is TGTGCCAGCAGCTTGGGGGCAGGGACTCGGGATTTCCCCAATAATGAGCAGTTCTTC. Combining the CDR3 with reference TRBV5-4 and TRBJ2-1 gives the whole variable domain ETGVTQSPTHLIKTRGQQVTLRCSSQSGHNTVSWYQQALGQGPQFIFQYYREEENGRGNFPPRFSGLQFPNYSSELNVNALELDDSALYLCASSLGAGTRDFPNNEQFFGPGTRLTVL.

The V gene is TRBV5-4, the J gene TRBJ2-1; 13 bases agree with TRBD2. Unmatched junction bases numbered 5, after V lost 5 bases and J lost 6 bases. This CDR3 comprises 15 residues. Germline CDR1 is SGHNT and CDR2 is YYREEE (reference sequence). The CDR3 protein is CASRPTSGGANEQFF. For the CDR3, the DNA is TGTGCCAGCAGACCAACTAGCGGGGGGGCCAATGAGCAGTTCTTC. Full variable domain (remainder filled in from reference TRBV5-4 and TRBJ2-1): ETGVTQSPTHLIKTRGQQVTLRCSSQSGHNTVSWYQQALGQGPQFIFQYYREEENGRGNFPPRFSGLQFPNYSSELNVNALELDDSALYLCASRPTSGGANEQFFGPGTRLTVL.

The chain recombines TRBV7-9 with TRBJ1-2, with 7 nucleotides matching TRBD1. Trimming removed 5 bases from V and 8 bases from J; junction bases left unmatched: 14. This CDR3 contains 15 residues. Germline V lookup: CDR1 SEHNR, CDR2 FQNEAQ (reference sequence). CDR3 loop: CASSPQQGLFQGYTF. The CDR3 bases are TGTGCCAGCAGCCCTCAACAGGGGCTCTTTCAGGGCTACACCTTC.

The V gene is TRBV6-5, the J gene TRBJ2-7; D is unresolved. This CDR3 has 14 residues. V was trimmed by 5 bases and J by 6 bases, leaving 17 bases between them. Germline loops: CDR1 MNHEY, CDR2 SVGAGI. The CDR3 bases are TGTGCCAGCAGTAAGGAAGGCCTATCTCGCGAGCAGTACTTC. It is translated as CASSKEGLSREQYF.

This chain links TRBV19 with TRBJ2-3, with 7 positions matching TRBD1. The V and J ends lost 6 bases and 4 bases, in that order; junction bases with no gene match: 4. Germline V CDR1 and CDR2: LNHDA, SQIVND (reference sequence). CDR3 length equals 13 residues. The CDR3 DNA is TGTGCCAGTAGCCTCGACAGGGCAGATACGCAGTATTTT. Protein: CASSLDRADTQYF.

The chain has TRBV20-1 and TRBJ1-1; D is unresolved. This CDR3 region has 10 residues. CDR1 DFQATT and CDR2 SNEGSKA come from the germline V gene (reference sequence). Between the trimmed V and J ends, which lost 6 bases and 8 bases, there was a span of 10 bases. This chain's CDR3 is CSAVTVEAFF. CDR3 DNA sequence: TGCAGTGCCGTGACGGTAGAAGCTTTCTTT.

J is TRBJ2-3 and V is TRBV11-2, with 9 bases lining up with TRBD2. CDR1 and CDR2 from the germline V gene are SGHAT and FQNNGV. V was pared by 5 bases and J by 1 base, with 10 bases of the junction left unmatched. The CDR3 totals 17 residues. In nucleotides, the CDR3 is TGTGCCAGCAGCGGGCTACCTAGCGGGATAGGCACAGATACGCAGTATTTT. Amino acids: CASSGLPSGIGTDTQYF.

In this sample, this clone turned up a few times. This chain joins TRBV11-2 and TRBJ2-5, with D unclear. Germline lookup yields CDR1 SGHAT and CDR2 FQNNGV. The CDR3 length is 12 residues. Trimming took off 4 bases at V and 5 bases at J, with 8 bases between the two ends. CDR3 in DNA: TGTGCCAGCAGCTCAGGTCCGGAGACCCAGTACTTC. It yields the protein CASSSGPETQYF. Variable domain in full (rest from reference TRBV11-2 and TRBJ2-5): EAGVAQSPRYKIIEKRQSVAFWCNPISGHATLYWYQQILGQGPKLLIQFQNNGVVDDSQLPKDRFSAERLKGVDSTLKIQPAKLEDSAVYLCASSSGPETQYFGPGTRLLVL.

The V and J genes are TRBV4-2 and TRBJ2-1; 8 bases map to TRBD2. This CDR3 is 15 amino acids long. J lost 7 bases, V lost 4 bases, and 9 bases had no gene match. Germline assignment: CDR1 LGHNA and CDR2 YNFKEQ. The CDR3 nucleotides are TGTGCCAGCAGCCTCGGGATAGCGGGATGGAATGAGCAGTTCTTC. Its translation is CASSLGIAGWNEQFF.